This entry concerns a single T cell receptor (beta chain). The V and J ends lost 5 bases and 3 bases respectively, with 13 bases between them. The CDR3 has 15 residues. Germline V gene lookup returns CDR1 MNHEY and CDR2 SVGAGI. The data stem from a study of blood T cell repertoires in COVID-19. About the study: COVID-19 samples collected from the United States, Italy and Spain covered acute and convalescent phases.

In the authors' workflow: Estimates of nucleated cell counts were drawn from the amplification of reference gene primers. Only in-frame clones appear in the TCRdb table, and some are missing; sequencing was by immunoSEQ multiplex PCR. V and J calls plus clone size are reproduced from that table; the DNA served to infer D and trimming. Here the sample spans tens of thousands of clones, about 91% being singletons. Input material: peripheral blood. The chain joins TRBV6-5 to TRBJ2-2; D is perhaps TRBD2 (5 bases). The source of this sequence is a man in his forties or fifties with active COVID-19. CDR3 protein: CASSPSLGDTGELFF. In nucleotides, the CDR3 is TGTGCCAGCAGTCCTAGCTTGGGCGACACCGGGGAGCTGTTTTTT.